This T cell receptor beta chain was profiled in a study of blood T cell repertoires in COVID-19. Study-wide background: From T cells, B-cell-depleted T cells, or PBMCs came the material, which was cDNA or gDNA.

Source study methods: Amplification of reference gene primers was used by the study to estimate nucleated cell counts. TCRdb's copy holds only in-frame clones and misses some; the assay was immunoSEQ multiplex PCR. Clone size and the V and J calls come from that table; the DNA yielded D and trimming. Found here are approximately 62,000 clones, 76% of them singletons; the top ten hold around 6.4%. This CDR3 has 16 amino acids. From germline, CDR1 is MNHNY and CDR2 SVGAGI (reference sequence). With 0 bases removed from V and 4 bases from J, the gap between germline ends came to 15 bases. The table lists this clone with a count of one.

The sequence came from a woman between 50 and 59 years old with active or convalescent COVID-19. V gene TRBV6-6 combines with J gene TRBJ1-2; no clear D. The sequenced sample was peripheral blood. The CDR3 reads CASSYSLREGGYGYTF. Written as DNA, the CDR3 is TGTGCCAGCAGTTACTCCTTGCGGGAGGGAGGCTATGGCTACACCTTC.